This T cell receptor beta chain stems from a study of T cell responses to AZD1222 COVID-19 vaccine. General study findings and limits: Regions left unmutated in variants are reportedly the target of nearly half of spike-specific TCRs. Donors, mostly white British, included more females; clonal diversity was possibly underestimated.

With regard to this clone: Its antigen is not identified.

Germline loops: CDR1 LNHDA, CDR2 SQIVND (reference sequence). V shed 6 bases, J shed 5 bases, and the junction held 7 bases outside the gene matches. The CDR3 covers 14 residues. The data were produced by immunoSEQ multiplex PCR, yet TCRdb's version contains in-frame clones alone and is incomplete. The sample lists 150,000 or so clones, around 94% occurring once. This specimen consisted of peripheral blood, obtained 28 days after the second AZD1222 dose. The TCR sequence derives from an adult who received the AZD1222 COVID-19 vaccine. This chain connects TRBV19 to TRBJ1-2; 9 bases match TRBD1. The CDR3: CASSLGQGGYGYTF. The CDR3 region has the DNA TGTGCCAGTAGCCTGGGACAGGGAGGGTATGGCTACACCTTC.